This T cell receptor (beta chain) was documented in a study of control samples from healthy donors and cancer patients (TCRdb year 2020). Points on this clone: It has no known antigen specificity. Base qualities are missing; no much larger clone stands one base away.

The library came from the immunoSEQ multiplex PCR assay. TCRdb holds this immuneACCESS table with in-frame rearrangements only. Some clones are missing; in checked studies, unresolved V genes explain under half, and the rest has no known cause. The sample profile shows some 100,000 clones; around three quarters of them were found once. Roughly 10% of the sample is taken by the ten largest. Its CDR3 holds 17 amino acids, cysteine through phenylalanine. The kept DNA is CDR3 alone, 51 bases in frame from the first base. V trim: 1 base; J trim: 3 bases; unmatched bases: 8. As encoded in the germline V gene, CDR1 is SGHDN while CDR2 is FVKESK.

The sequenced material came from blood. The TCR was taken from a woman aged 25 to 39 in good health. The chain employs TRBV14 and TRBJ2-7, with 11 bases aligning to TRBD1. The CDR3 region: CASSQGTGGAKVYEQYF. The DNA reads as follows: TGTGCCAGCAGCCAAGGGACAGGGGGCGCAAAAGTCTACGAGCAGTACTTC.